In its sample, the clone carrying this TCR beta chain was seen once. This sample stems from a study of blood T cell repertoires in COVID-19. Study background: The United States, Italy and Spain supplied acute and convalescent COVID-19 samples. Sources were T cells, B-cell-depleted T cells, or PBMCs; the material itself was cDNA or gDNA.

Methods used by the authors: How many nucleated cells were present was estimated from reference gene primer amplification. The repertoire was sequenced with immunoSEQ multiplex PCR; TCRdb's copy has only in-frame clones and lacks some. That table supplies the V and J calls and clone size; D and trimming were determined from the DNA. The sample yields a few hundred thousand clones, around 80% seen once. Germline V gene data show CDR1 as SGHTA and CDR2 as FQGTGA. The CDR3 length is 17 residues. The trim removed 4 bases at V and 3 bases at J, leaving 12 bases unmatched. J is TRBJ2-1 and V is TRBV7-3; TRBD1 matches 7 bases. This TCR derives from a woman aged 40-49 years who had recovered from COVID-19. The sample consisted of peripheral blood. The CDR3 region is CASSSPRQGINYNEQFF. DNA for the CDR3: TGTGCCAGCAGCTCGCCCAGACAGGGAATTAACTACAATGAGCAGTTCTTC. Filled out from reference TRBV7-3 and TRBJ2-1, the complete variable domain reads GAGVSQTPSNKVTEKGKYVELRCDPISGHTALYWYRQSLGQGPEFLIYFQGTGAADDSGLPNDRFFAVRPEGSVSTLKIQRTERGDSAVYLCASSSPRQGINYNEQFFGPGTRLTVL.